This T cell receptor beta chain is from a study of blood T cell repertoires in COVID-19. The table came from immunoSEQ multiplex PCR; TCRdb's copy has only in-frame clones and leaves some out. This table has about 440,000 clones, around 89% appearing once. Germline trimming cut 6 bases from V and 7 bases from J; bases unmatched to any gene: 15. The CDR3 is 15 residues long. The germline CDR1 and CDR2 sequences are SGHKS and YYEKEE (reference sequence). The sequenced sample consisted of peripheral blood. V usage is TRBV5-5 and J usage is TRBJ1-2; 7 nucleotides match TRBD1. The source of this sequence is a woman in her 30s with acute or convalescent COVID-19. The chain's CDR3 is CASKIPDRRGGGYTF. As DNA, the CDR3 is TGTGCCAGCAAGATCCCGGACAGGAGAGGTGGTGGCTACACCTTC. Filled out from reference TRBV5-5 and TRBJ1-2, the complete variable domain reads DAGVTQSPTHLIKTRGQQVTLRCSPISGHKSVSWYQQVLGQGPQFIFQYYEKEERGRGNFPDRFSARQFPNYSSELNVNALLLGDSALYLCASKIPDRRGGGYTFGSGTRLTVV.